This T cell receptor beta chain is drawn from a study of T cells after yellow fever vaccination. CDR1 and CDR2 (germline): MDHEN, SYDVKM. Losses at the gene ends were 11 bases for V and 4 bases for J; bases not matched to a gene: 8. This CDR3 spans 13 amino acids. TCRdb analysed the 5' RACE reads with MiXCR anew, one entry per CDR3 protein. The table records approximately 550,000 distinct CDR3 sequences, 15% to 20% of them present only once. The receptor's source is a man aged 25-45 years who received the YFV17D yellow fever vaccine. This chain joins TRBV28 and TRBJ2-1; 7 bases agree with TRBD2. This specimen consisted of PBMCs, obtained 15 days after the yellow fever booster vaccination. CDR3 sequence reads: CAAWTSLYNEQFF. The CDR3 coding sequence is TGTGCCGCCTGGACTAGTCTTTACAATGAGCAGTTCTTC.